This is a list of T cell receptor beta chains from one sample in a study of OX40 agonist ivuxolimab in advanced cancers. The data were produced by immunoSEQ multiplex PCR, yet TCRdb's version contains in-frame clones alone and is incomplete. The sample contains 90,000 to 150,000 clones, 75% to 90% of which appear only once. The input for sequencing was CD4+ or CD8+ T cells sorted from blood, taken in a trial of the OX40 agonist ivuxolimab. All receptors come from an adult with an advanced solid tumor such as melanoma, head and neck, liver or kidney cancer. The CDR3 runs from the conserved cysteine through the conserved F or W. D genes are given only for firm matches. Clone size, where shown, is once, few, many, or a class for clones that have expanded.

cdr3_length j_call v_call d_call clone_size cdr3_aa cdr3_nt
15 TRBJ2-2 TRBV18 TRBD2 - CASSPTQRGSGELFF TGTGCCAGCTCACCCACCCAGCGGGGGTCCGGGGAGCTGTTTTTT
17 TRBJ2-2 TRBV2 TRBD2 - CASSKEVAGGPTGELFF TGTGCCAGCAGCAAAGAGGTAGCGGGGGGGCCGACCGGGGAGCTGTTTTTT
14 TRBJ2-1 TRBV5-1 TRBD1 - CASSLVGQVNEQFF TGCGCCAGCAGCTTGGTGGGACAGGTCAATGAGCAGTTCTTC
13 TRBJ1-5 TRBV11-3 - once CASSPRGGQPQHF TGTGCCAGCAGCCCGCGAGGGGGTCAGCCCCAGCATTTT
12 TRBJ2-1 TRBV15 - - CATSRDYNEQFF TGTGCCACCAGCAGAGACTACAATGAGCAGTTCTTC
15 TRBJ2-5 TRBV30 - - CAWSVGNRLLETQYF TGTGCCTGGAGTGTGGGAAATCGCCTACTCGAGACCCAGTACTTC
14 TRBJ1-1 TRBV28 TRBD1 - CASSRTGGNTEAFF TGTGCCAGCAGCCGGACAGGGGGGAACACTGAAGCTTTCTTT
14 TRBJ1-1 TRBV6-1 - - CASKLYHQNTEAFF TGTGCCAGCAAGTTGTACCACCAGAACACTGAAGCTTTCTTT
16 TRBJ2-1 TRBV27 TRBD2 once CASSLSRYGGGNEQFF TGTGCCAGCAGTTTATCGAGATACGGGGGGGGGAATGAGCAGTTCTTC
17 TRBJ2-3 TRBV27 TRBD2 - CASRFLAGGGGTDTQYF TGTGCCAGCAGGTTCCTAGCGGGGGGCGGGGGCACAGATACGCAGTATTTT
13 TRBJ2-5 TRBV19 - once CASSVGAWETQYF TGTGCCAGTAGTGTCGGTGCTTGGGAGACCCAGTACTTC
15 TRBJ2-1 TRBV7-3 TRBD1 - CASSSDRGSYNEQFF TGTGCCAGCAGTTCCGACAGGGGCTCCTACAATGAGCAGTTCTTC
14 TRBJ2-7 TRBV5-5 - - CASSLNRLSYEQYF TGTGCCAGCAGCTTGAACAGGTTGAGCTACGAGCAGTACTTC
15 TRBJ2-7 TRBV11-3 - - CASSLRAALVYEQYF TGTGCCAGCAGCTTACGGGCCGCCTTGGTCTACGAGCAGTACTTC
14 TRBJ2-1 TRBV11-2 - - CASSSGQFYNEQFF TGTGCCAGCAGCTCAGGACAGTTCTACAATGAGCAGTTCTTC
17 TRBJ2-1 TRBV19 TRBD2 - CASSPWTSGGASNEQFF TGTGCCAGTAGTCCCTGGACTAGCGGGGGGGCGTCCAATGAGCAGTTCTTC
15 TRBJ1-5 TRBV6-1 - - CASSEMGWGDQPQHF TGTGCCAGCAGTGAGATGGGTTGGGGGGATCAGCCCCAGCATTTT
14 TRBJ2-3 TRBV5-1 - once CASRLALSTDTQYF TGCGCCAGCAGGCTAGCCCTGTCCACAGATACGCAGTATTTT